This record looks at one TCR beta chain sequence and its context. The CDR3 totals 13 residues. V was trimmed by 4 bases and J by 6 bases, leaving 12 bases between them. Germline V lookup: CDR1 MGHRA, CDR2 YSYEKL. The sample is drawn from a study of control samples from healthy donors and cancer patients. Using immunoSEQ multiplex PCR, the repertoire was profiled, and TCRdb retains in-frame clones only, with some absent. The sample lists 150,000 or so clones, 90% to 95% occurring once. The clonotype was recovered from a man aged 60-69 years with colorectal cancer. Sequenced input: PBMCs. The chain joins TRBV4-1 to TRBJ2-5; possible D gene TRBD2, 6 bases. CDR3 in amino acids: CASSPRGLKTQYF. In DNA, the CDR3 is TGCGCCAGCAGCCCCCGGGGGTTGAAGACCCAGTACTTC.